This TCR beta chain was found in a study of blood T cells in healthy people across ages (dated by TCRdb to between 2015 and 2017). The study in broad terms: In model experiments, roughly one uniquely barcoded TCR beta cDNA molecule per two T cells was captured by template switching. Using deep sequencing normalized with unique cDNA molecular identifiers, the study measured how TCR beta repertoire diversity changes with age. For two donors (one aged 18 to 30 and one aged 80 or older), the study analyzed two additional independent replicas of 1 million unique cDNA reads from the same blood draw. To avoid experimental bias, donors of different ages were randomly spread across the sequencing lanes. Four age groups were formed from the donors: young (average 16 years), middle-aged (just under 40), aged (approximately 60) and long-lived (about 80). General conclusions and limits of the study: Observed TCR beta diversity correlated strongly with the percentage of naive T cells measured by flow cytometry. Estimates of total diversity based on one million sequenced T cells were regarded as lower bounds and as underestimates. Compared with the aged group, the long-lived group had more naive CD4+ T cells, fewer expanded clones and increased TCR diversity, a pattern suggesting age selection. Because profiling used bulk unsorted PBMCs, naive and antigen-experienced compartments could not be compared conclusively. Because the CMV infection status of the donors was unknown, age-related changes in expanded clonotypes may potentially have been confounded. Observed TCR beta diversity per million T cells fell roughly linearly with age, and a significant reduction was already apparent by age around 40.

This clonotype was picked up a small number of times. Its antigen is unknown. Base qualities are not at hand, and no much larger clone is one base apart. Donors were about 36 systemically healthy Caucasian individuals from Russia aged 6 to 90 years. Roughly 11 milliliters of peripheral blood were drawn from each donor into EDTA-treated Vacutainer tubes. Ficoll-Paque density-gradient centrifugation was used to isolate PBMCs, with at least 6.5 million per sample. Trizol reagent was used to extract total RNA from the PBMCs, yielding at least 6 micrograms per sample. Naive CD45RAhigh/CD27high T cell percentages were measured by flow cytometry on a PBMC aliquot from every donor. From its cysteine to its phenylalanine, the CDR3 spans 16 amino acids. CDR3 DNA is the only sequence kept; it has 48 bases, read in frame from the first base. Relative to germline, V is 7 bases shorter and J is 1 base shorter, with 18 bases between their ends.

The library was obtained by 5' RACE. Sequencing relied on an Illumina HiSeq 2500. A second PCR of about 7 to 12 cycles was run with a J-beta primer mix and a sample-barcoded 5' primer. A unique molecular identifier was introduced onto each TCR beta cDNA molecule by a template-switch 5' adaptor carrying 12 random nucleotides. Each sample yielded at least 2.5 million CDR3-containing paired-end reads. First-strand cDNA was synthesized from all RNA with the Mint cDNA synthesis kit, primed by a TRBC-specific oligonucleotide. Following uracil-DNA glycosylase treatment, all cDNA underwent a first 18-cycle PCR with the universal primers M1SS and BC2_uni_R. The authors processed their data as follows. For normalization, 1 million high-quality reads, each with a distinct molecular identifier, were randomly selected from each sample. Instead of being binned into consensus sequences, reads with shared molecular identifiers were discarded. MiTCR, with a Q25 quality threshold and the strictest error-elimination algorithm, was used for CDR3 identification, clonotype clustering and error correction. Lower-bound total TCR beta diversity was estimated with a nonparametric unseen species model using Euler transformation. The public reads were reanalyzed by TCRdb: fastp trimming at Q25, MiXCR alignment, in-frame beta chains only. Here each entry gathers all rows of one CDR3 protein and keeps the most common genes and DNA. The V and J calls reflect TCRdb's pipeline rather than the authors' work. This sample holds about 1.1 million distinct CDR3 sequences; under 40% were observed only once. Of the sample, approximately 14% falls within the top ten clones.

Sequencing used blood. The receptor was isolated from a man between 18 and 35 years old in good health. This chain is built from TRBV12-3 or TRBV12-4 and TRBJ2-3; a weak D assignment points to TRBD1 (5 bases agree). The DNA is TGTGCCAGCACCAGAACTTCAGGGTGGGGCACAGATACGCAGTATTTT. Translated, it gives CASTRTSGWGTDTQYF.